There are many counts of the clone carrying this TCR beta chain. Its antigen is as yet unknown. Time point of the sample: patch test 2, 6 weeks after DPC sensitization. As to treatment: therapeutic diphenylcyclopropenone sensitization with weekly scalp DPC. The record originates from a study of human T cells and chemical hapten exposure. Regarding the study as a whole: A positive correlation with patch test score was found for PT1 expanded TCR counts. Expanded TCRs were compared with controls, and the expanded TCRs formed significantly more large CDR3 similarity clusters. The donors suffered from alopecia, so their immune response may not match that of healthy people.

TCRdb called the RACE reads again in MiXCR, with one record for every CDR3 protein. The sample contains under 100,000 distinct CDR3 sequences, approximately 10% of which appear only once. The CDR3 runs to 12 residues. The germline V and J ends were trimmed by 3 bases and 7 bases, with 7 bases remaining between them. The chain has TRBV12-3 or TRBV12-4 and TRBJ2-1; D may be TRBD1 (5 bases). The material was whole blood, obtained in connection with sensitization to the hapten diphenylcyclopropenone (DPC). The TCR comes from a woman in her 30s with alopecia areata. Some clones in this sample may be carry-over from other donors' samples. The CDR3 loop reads CASSLGRNEQFF. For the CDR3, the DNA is TGTGCCAGCAGTTTGGGGCGAAATGAGCAGTTCTTC.